The T cell receptor beta chain described here comes from a study of T cells after yellow fever vaccination. For TCR, cDNA came from 5'RACE template switching, which added a universal primer site and UMIs. One entry per CDR3 protein, called by TCRdb with MiXCR from the 5' RACE reads. The sample includes about 220,000 distinct CDR3 sequences, more than 3% seen only once; the top ten take around 3.3%. In the case of this clonotype: Its antigen is undetermined.

Study conclusions and caveats: Re-detected after boosting: most primary clones, around 96% of CD4 and 80% to 90% of CD8. Abundant contaminating clonotypes from the bulk population could appear in FACS-sorted repertoires. On re-exposure, the response was weaker but peaked faster, at day 5 versus 15.

The germline V gene encodes CDR1 MNHEY and CDR2 SVGEGT. V lost 2 bases, J lost 5 bases, and 13 bases stayed unmatched. The CDR3 consists of 17 residues. This specimen was CD4+ T cells sorted from PBMCs, taken 10 days after the yellow fever booster vaccination. This sequence originates from a young man who received the YFV17D yellow fever vaccine. This sequence joins TRBV6-2 or TRBV6-3 and TRBJ1-1; TRBD1 agrees at 8 bases. CDR3 protein: CASSYPRTGSSRTEAFF. The CDR3 nucleotides are TGTGCCAGCAGTTACCCCCGGACAGGGTCCTCTAGGACTGAAGCTTTCTTT.